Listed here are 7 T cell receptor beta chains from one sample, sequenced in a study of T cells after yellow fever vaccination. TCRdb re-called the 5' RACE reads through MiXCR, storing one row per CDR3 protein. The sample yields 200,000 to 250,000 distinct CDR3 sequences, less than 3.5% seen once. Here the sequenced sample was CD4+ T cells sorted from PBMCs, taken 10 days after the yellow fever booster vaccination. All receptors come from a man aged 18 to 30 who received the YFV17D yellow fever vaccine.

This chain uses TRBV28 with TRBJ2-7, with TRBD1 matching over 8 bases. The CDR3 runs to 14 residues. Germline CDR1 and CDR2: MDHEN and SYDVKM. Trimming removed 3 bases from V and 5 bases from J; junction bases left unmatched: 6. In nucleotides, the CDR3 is TGTGCCAGCAGTTTGGGGGACAGGCAGCACGAGCAGTACGTC. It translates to CASSLGDRQHEQYV.

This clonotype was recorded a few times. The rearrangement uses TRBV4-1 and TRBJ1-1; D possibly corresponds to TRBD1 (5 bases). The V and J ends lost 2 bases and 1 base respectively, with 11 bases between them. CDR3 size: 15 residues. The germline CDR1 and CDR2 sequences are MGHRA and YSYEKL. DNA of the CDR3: TGCGCCAGCAGCCAAACGTTCAGGGAGAACACTGAAGCTTTCTTT. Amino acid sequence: CASSQTFRENTEAFF.

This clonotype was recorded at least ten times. Here the CDR3 DNA reads TGCGCCAGCAGCTTTACAGGGGGCGCCACTGAAGCTTTCTTT. Translation: CASSFTGGATEAFF. The V call is TRBV5-1, the J call TRBJ1-1; 9 nucleotides line up with TRBD1. Germline V gene sequence: CDR1 SGHRS, CDR2 YFSETQ. The CDR3 contains 14 residues. V lost 2 bases, J lost 4 bases, and 3 bases stayed unmatched.

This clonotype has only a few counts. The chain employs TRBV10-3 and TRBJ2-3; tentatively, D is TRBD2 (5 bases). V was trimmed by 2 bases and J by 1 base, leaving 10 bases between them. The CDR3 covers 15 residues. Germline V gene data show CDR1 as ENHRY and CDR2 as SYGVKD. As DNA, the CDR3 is TGTGCCATCAGTGAGCCAACTAGAGGCACAGATACGCAGTATTTT. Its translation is CAISEPTRGTDTQYF.

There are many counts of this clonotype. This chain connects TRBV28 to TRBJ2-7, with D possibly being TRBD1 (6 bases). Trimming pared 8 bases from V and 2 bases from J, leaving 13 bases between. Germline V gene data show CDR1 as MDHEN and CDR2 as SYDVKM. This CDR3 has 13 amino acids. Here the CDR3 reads CASGSQGPYEQYV. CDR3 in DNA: TGTGCCAGCGGGTCACAGGGCCCCTACGAGCAGTACGTC.

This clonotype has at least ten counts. The CDR3 DNA is TGTGCCAGCAGCCAAGATAGGGTAGGATCACCCCTCCACTTT. Amino acids: CASSQDRVGSPLHF. The chain is built from TRBV3-1 and TRBJ1-6; D gene unclear. V shed 0 bases and J shed 10 bases, with 10 bases lying between them. The CDR3 runs 14 residues. Germline loops: CDR1 LGHDT, CDR2 YNNKEL (reference sequence).

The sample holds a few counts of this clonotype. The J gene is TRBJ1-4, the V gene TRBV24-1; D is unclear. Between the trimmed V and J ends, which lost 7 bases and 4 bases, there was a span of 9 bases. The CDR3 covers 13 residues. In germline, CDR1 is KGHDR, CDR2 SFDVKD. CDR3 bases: TGTGCCACCAGCGGCAGGTATAATGAAAAACTGTTTTTT. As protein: CATSGRYNEKLFF.